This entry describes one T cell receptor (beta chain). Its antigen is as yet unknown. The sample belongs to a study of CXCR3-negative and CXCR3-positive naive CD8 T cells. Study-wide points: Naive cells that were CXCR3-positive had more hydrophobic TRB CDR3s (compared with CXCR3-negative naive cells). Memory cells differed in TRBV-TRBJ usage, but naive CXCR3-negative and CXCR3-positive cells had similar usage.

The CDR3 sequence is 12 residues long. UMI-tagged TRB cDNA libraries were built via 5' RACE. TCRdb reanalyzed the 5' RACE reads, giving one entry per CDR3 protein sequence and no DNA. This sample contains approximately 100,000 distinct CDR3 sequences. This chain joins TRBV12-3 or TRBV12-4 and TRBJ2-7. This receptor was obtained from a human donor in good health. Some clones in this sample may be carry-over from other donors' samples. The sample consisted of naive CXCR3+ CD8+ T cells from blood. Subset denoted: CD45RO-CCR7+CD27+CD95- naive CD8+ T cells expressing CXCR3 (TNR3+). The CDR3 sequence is CASSITSYEQYF.